Following are 17 T cell receptor beta chains from one sample sequenced in a study of radiotherapy plus CTLA-4 blockade in lung cancer. Assay: immunoSEQ multiplex PCR; the TCRdb copy retains only in-frame clones and omits some. The sample shows roughly 86,000 clones, around 86% of them seen only once. The input for sequencing was peripheral blood, taken from a patient treated with radiotherapy plus ipilimumab. The receptors derive from a human donor with non-small cell lung cancer who had stable disease on radiotherapy plus ipilimumab.

The rearrangement joins TRBV13 to TRBJ1-1, with 8 bases that match TRBD1. V lost 0 bases, J lost 11 bases, and 2 bases stayed unmatched. This CDR3 is 12 amino acids long. Looked up from germline, CDR1 is PRHDT and CDR2 is FYEKMQ (reference sequence). CDR3 in DNA: TGTGCCAGCAGCTTAGGGGGACAGGTCGCTTTCTTT. As protein: CASSLGGQVAFF.

The chain couples TRBV19 to TRBJ1-1; D ambiguous. CDR3 length: 16 amino acids. The ends were cut back, 5 bases at V and 4 bases at J, with 20 bases in the middle. Germline V gives CDR1 LNHDA, CDR2 SQIVND (reference sequence). CDR3 nucleotide sequence: TGTGCCAGTAGTTCCCACGGCGCCAGTCGGGGCACTGAAGCTTTCTTT. Amino acids: CASSSHGASRGTEAFF.

The chain couples TRBV28 to TRBJ1-4; D may be TRBD1 (5 bases). Germline CDR1 reads MDHEN; CDR2 reads SYDVKM. V was shortened by 8 bases and J by 0 bases, with 19 bases between the two germline ends. CDR3 length: 17 residues. CDR3: CASGRGKLFSTNEKLFF. The CDR3 DNA reads TGTGCCAGCGGGAGGGGCAAACTTTTTTCAACTAATGAAAAACTGTTTTTT.

V usage is TRBV5-6 and J usage is TRBJ2-2; weak D call: TRBD1 (6 bases). Looked up from germline, CDR1 is SGHDT and CDR2 is YYEEEE. The V and J ends lost 3 bases and 4 bases respectively, with 16 bases between them. The length of the CDR3 is 16 residues. CDR3: CASSSTGLSGTGELFF. The DNA of the CDR3 is TGTGCCAGCAGCTCTACAGGGCTCTCAGGCACCGGGGAGCTGTTTTTT.

This clone was detected only once. The V gene is TRBV10-2, the J gene TRBJ2-7; TRBD2 might be the D (6 bases). V gave up 0 bases and J gave up 1 base, with 10 bases separating them. This CDR3 has 15 residues. Germline V gene lookup returns CDR1 WSHSY and CDR2 SAAADI. DNA for the CDR3: TGCGCCAGCAGTGAGTCGTCGGGAGCATCCTACGAGCAGTACTTC. Its translation: CASSESSGASYEQYF.

The chain employs TRBV27 and TRBJ2-3, with 7 bases matching TRBD2. Per the germline V gene, CDR1 is MNHEY and CDR2 is SMNVEV (reference sequence). This CDR3 spans 15 amino acids. Trimming took 5 bases from V and 5 from J; bases not matched to a gene: 10. The CDR3 DNA reads TGTGCCAGCAGTAAACTAGCGCAGGTCCGAGATACGCAGTATTTT. Translation gives CASSKLAQVRDTQYF.

The chain carries TRBV28 and TRBJ1-2; tentatively, D is TRBD1 (5 bases). The CDR3 loop spans 14 amino acids. Trimming cost V 3 bases and J 5 bases, with 13 bases left between them. The germline gives CDR1 MDHEN, CDR2 SYDVKM. DNA of the CDR3: TGTGCCAGCAGTTTCTCGGGGGAGTCGTATGGCTACACCTTC. It translates to CASSFSGESYGYTF.

This chain connects TRBV7-9 to TRBJ1-2, with 9 positions matching TRBD1. The length of the CDR3 is 13 residues. The J segment lost 4 bases and the V segment lost 5 bases, leaving 2 bases of the junction unmatched. From germline, CDR1 is SEHNR and CDR2 FQNEAQ (reference sequence). The CDR3 sequence: CASSQGQGYGYTF. The CDR3 nucleotides read TGTGCCAGCAGCCAGGGACAGGGCTATGGCTACACCTTC.

The chain is built from TRBV18 and TRBJ2-1; possible D gene TRBD1, 5 bases. Germline-derived CDR1 and CDR2 are KGHSH and LQKENI. The V end was cut by 3 bases, the J end by 7 bases, with 13 bases between. This CDR3 comprises 14 residues. The CDR3 DNA is TGTGCCAGCTCACCTGTGGCCCGACAGAATGAGCAGTTCTTC. Protein product: CASSPVARQNEQFF. The full variable domain, rest sourced from reference TRBV18 and TRBJ2-1, is NAGVMQNPRHLVRRRGQEARLRCSPMKGHSHVYWYRQLPEEGLKFMVYLQKENIIDESGMPKERFSAEFPKEGPSILRIQQVVRGDSAAYFCASSPVARQNEQFFGPGTRLTVL.

The V call is TRBV19, the J call TRBJ2-2; either TRBD1 or TRBD2 may supply D (7 bases each). Germline V gene data show CDR1 as LNHDA and CDR2 as SQIVND (reference sequence). The length of the CDR3 is 17 residues. Trimming removed 7 bases at V and 0 bases at J, with 18 bases between. In DNA, the CDR3 is TGTGCCAGTACTCTGACAGGGAGGGGGACGAACACCGGGGAGCTGTTTTTT. Its protein product is CASTLTGRGTNTGELFF.

The gene calls are TRBV6-5 and TRBJ2-7, with D perhaps TRBD2 (5 bases). V was pared by 7 bases and J by 2 bases, with 15 bases between. The length of the CDR3 is 14 residues. Germline V gene data show CDR1 as MNHEY and CDR2 as SVGAGI. The CDR3 DNA reads as TGTGCCAGCAAGTTCTGGGCCGGGACCTACGAGCAGTACTTC. It is translated as CASKFWAGTYEQYF.

V usage is TRBV19 and J usage is TRBJ1-1, with a weak D call TRBD1 (5 bases). Germline-derived CDR1 and CDR2 are LNHDA and SQIVND (reference sequence). CDR3 size: 15 residues. V lost 4 bases and J 0 bases, leaving 12 bases between the germline ends. CDR3 amino acids: CASSTGGRMNTEAFF. The CDR3 DNA is TGTGCCAGTAGTACCGGGGGACGGATGAACACTGAAGCTTTCTTT.

This rearrangement joins TRBV6-5 to TRBJ2-2, with 8 positions matching TRBD2. This CDR3 spans 15 amino acids. J gave up 2 bases and V 6 bases, and 5 bases lay outside the gene matches. CDR1 and CDR2 from the germline V gene are MNHEY and SVGAGI. CDR3 protein: CASRPSGGNTGELFF. The CDR3 nucleotides are TGTGCCAGCAGACCAAGCGGGGGCAACACCGGGGAGCTGTTTTTT.

V usage is TRBV7-9 and J usage is TRBJ2-2; D unresolved. V shed 4 bases and J shed 0 bases, with 12 bases lying between them. The germline V gene encodes CDR1 SEHNR and CDR2 FQNEAQ (reference sequence). This CDR3 contains 16 residues. For the CDR3, the DNA is TGTGCCAGCAGCTCACGGTCGCAGCCGAACACCGGGGAGCTGTTTTTT. Translated, it gives CASSSRSQPNTGELFF.

The chain carries TRBV27 and TRBJ2-7; D remains unclear. The CDR3 has 11 amino acids. CDR1 is MNHEY and CDR2 is SMNVEV in the germline V gene (reference sequence). V dropped 7 bases and J dropped 7 bases, with 11 bases sitting between them. This chain's CDR3 is CASTTFLEQYF. The CDR3 DNA follows: TGTGCCAGCACCACTTTCCTGGAGCAGTACTTC.

The chain employs TRBV7-9 and TRBJ1-5; weak D call: TRBD1 (6 bases). CDR1 SEHNR and CDR2 FQNEAQ come from the germline V gene (reference sequence). Trimming stripped 5 bases from V and 0 bases from J, with 17 bases between. The CDR3 contains 17 residues. The CDR3 loop reads CASSRFGGLYSNQPQHF. The CDR3 DNA reads TGTGCCAGCAGCCGCTTTGGGGGCCTTTATAGCAATCAGCCCCAGCATTTT.

CDR3 coding DNA: TGCGCCAGCAGCCCAGACCTCCCGACTAGCGGGAGAAGCTCCTACGAGCAGTACTTC. Residues: CASSPDLPTSGRSSYEQYF. This chain joins TRBV5-1 and TRBJ2-7; 12 nucleotides line up with TRBD2. This CDR3 spans 19 amino acids. Germline V lookup: CDR1 SGHRS, CDR2 YFSETQ. V lost 4 bases and J lost 0; bases outside the gene matches: 14.